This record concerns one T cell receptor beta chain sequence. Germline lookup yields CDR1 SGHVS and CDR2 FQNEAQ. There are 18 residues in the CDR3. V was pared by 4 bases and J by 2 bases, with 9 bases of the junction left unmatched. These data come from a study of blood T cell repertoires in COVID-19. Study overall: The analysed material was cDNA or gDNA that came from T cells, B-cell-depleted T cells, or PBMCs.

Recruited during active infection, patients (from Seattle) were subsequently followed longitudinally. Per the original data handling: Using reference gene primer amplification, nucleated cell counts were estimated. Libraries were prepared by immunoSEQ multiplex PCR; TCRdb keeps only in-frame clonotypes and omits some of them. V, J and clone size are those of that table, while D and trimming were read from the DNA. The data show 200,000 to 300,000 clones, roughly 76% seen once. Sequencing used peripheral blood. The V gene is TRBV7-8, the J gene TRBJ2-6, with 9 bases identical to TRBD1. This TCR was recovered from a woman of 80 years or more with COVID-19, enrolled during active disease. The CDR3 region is CASSSKQGAGTGANVLTF. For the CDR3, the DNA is TGTGCCAGCAGCTCAAAACAGGGGGCAGGGACTGGGGCCAACGTCCTGACTTTC.